A selection of T cell receptor beta chains follows, all from one sample in a study of shared clonotypes between healthy human individuals. The table came from immunoSEQ multiplex PCR; TCRdb's copy has only in-frame clones and leaves some out. The sample lists approximately 2.5 million clones; 90% to 95% were seen once. Sequencing was carried out using naive CD4+ T cells from PBMCs. These receptors were taken from a man aged 18 to 29 in good health. Some clones in this sample may be carry-over from other donors' samples. Both conserved end residues are part of each CDR3. The D gene is left open where the match is weak. Clone sizes are given selectively: once, few, many, or a class where the clone is expanded.

size: .; V: TRBV2; J: TRBJ1-4; D: TRBD1; length: 12; DNA: TGTGCCAGCAGGGCTAACAGGGGGAAACTGTTTTTT; CDR3: CASRANRGKLFF
size: .; V: TRBV7-2; J: TRBJ2-5; D: TRBD2; length: 16; DNA: TGTGCCAGCAGCTTTGCTAGCGGGTCACCCCCCGAGACCCAGTACTTC; CDR3: CASSFASGSPPETQYF
size: .; V: TRBV19; J: TRBJ2-7; D: TRBD2; length: 16; DNA: TGTGCCAGTAGAGCGGGTACTAGCGGGAGTTCCTACGAGCAGTACTTC; CDR3: CASRAGTSGSSYEQYF
size: .; V: TRBV7-8; J: TRBJ2-1; D: TRBD1; length: 13; DNA: TGTGCCAGCAGCTTAGAGACAGGGACTGAGCAGTTCTTC; CDR3: CASSLETGTEQFF
size: .; V: TRBV6-5; J: TRBJ2-5; D: TRBD2; length: 15; DNA: TGTGCCAGCAGTTATTCGGGAGGCCTTATAGAGACCCAGTACTTC; CDR3: CASSYSGGLIETQYF
size: .; V: TRBV6-6; J: TRBJ2-1; D: .; length: 15; DNA: TGTGCCAGCAGTTTCGAAGATACAGGGTTCAATGAGCAGTTCTTC; CDR3: CASSFEDTGFNEQFF
size: .; V: TRBV28; J: TRBJ2-1; D: .; length: 12; DNA: TGTGCCAGCAGCCAGGGGAGGTATGAGCAGTTCTTC; CDR3: CASSQGRYEQFF
size: once; V: TRBV6-1; J: TRBJ2-7; D: .; length: 11; DNA: TGTGCCAGCAGACACCCGGACGAGCAGTACTTC; CDR3: CASRHPDEQYF
size: .; V: TRBV4-1; J: TRBJ2-2; D: .; length: 16; DNA: TGCGCCAGCGCCAGAGGCGGAAGGGCGAACACCGGGGAGCTGTTTTTT; CDR3: CASARGGRANTGELFF
size: few; V: TRBV10-3; J: TRBJ2-5; D: .; length: 11; DNA: TGTGCCATCAGTGAGTCGGAGACCCAGTACTTC; CDR3: CAISESETQYF
size: .; V: TRBV11-2; J: TRBJ2-5; D: .; length: 13; DNA: TGTGCCAGCAGCTTGGGGTTTTCAGAGACCCAGTACTTC; CDR3: CASSLGFSETQYF
size: .; V: TRBV5-1; J: TRBJ1-1; D: .; length: 15; DNA: TGCGCCAGCAGCTTGGAAGACGACAGGATAATTGAAGCTTTCTTT; CDR3: CASSLEDDRIIEAFF
size: .; V: TRBV5-1; J: TRBJ2-3; D: .; length: 15; DNA: TGCGCCAGCAGGATTAGGGCCACTAGCACAGATACGCAGTATTTT; CDR3: CASRIRATSTDTQYF
size: .; V: TRBV7-2; J: TRBJ1-1; D: TRBD1; length: 14; DNA: TGTGCCAGCAGCCCCCAGGGGGGGAAGGCTGAAGCTTTCTTT; CDR3: CASSPQGGKAEAFF
size: .; V: TRBV29-1; J: TRBJ1-1; D: .; length: 10; DNA: TGCAGCGTTGTTACGGGACTAACTTTCTTT; CDR3: CSVVTGLTFF
size: .; V: TRBV10-3; J: TRBJ1-3; D: .; length: 12; DNA: TGTGCCGCCGGGAGGGTCGAGAACACCATATATTTT; CDR3: CAAGRVENTIYF
size: once; V: TRBV5-4; J: TRBJ1-2; D: .; length: 14; DNA: TGTGCCAGCAGCTTGAGGGGGGGTGACTATGGCTACACCTTC; CDR3: CASSLRGGDYGYTF
size: .; V: TRBV11-2; J: TRBJ1-2; D: .; length: 13; DNA: TGTGCCAGCAGCTTAGAGCGGGGAGCGGTAGGCACCTTC; CDR3: CASSLERGAVGTF
size: once; V: TRBV7-2; J: TRBJ2-5; D: .; length: 14; DNA: TGTGCCAGCAGCTTAGCTAGCGTTCAAGAGACCCAGTACTTC; CDR3: CASSLASVQETQYF
size: .; V: TRBV11-2; J: TRBJ2-2; D: .; length: 13; DNA: TGTGCCAGCAGCACCCAGGGTACCGGGGAGCTGTTTTTT; CDR3: CASSTQGTGELFF
size: .; V: TRBV5-1; J: TRBJ2-2; D: .; length: 18; DNA: TGCGCCAGCAGCTTGGGCGCTTCACAGGCGCTTAGCACCGGGGAGCTGTTTTTT; CDR3: CASSLGASQALSTGELFF
size: .; V: TRBV4-1; J: TRBJ1-1; D: TRBD1; length: 15; DNA: TGCGCCAGCAGTGGGGGCAGGGGGCGAAGCACTGAAGCTTTCTTT; CDR3: CASSGGRGRSTEAFF
size: .; V: TRBV5-1; J: TRBJ2-1; D: TRBD1; length: 14; DNA: TGCGCCAGCAGCCTGGGGACAGGGGGAAATGAGCAGTTCTTC; CDR3: CASSLGTGGNEQFF
size: .; V: TRBV25-1; J: TRBJ2-7; D: .; length: 16; DNA: TGTGCCAGCAGTGAATCTGGGGGCGGCAGGGCCTACGAGCAGTACTTC; CDR3: CASSESGGGRAYEQYF
size: .; V: TRBV7-8; J: TRBJ1-1; D: TRBD1; length: 14; DNA: TGTGCCAGCAGCTCGGACAGGGCGAGATCTGAAGCTTTCTTT; CDR3: CASSSDRARSEAFF
size: .; V: TRBV7-3; J: TRBJ2-3; D: .; length: 15; DNA: TGTGCCAGCAGCCCGGGGTCAGTTGGGGCGGATACGCAGTATTTT; CDR3: CASSPGSVGADTQYF
size: .; V: TRBV21-1; J: TRBJ1-2; D: .; length: 20; DNA: TGTGCCAGCAGCAACGGCCCTCCTAGGGACAGGGGGACACTAATCTATGGCTACACCTTC; CDR3: CASSNGPPRDRGTLIYGYTF
size: .; V: TRBV15; J: TRBJ1-1; D: TRBD1; length: 15; DNA: TGTGCCACCAGCAGCGGGGACAGGAGGAACACTGAAGCTTTCTTT; CDR3: CATSSGDRRNTEAFF
size: .; V: TRBV2; J: TRBJ2-3; D: TRBD1; length: 15; DNA: TGTGCCAGCAGTGTTGGGGACAGGGGCACAGATACGCAGTATTTT; CDR3: CASSVGDRGTDTQYF
size: .; V: TRBV9; J: TRBJ2-7; D: TRBD1; length: 14; DNA: TGTGCCAGCAGCCCCGGGACAGGGATTTACGAGCAGTACTTC; CDR3: CASSPGTGIYEQYF
size: .; V: TRBV30; J: TRBJ1-5; D: .; length: 13; DNA: TGTGCCTGGAGTGTAGGGAGGGACCAGCCCCAGCATTTT; CDR3: CAWSVGRDQPQHF
size: once; V: TRBV18; J: TRBJ2-4; D: .; length: 17; DNA: TGTGCCAGCTCACCAGGAGAAAAAATCGCGGTCGTGAACATTCAGTACTTC; CDR3: CASSPGEKIAVVNIQYF
size: .; V: TRBV5-1; J: TRBJ2-1; D: .; length: 13; DNA: TGCGCCAGCAGCTTAGGACGGCACAATGAGCAGTTCTTC; CDR3: CASSLGRHNEQFF
size: .; V: TRBV28; J: TRBJ2-7; D: .; length: 12; DNA: TGTGCCAGCAGGTCGGACGGCTACGAGCAGTACTTC; CDR3: CASRSDGYEQYF
size: .; V: TRBV20-1; J: TRBJ2-5; D: .; length: 10; DNA: TGCAGTGCCGCACAAGAGACCCAGTACTTC; CDR3: CSAAQETQYF
size: .; V: TRBV5-1; J: TRBJ2-1; D: TRBD1; length: 15; DNA: TGCGCCAGCAGCTTGGTTGCGACAGGGGGCAATGAGCAGTTCTTC; CDR3: CASSLVATGGNEQFF
size: .; V: TRBV29-1; J: TRBJ1-1; D: .; length: 14; DNA: TGCAGCGCAGGTATGACGGGGATGAACACTGAAGCTTTCTTT; CDR3: CSAGMTGMNTEAFF
size: .; V: TRBV27; J: TRBJ2-7; D: TRBD2; length: 16; DNA: TGTGCCAGCAGTCACGGGACTAGCGGGAGAATCTACGAGCAGTACTTC; CDR3: CASSHGTSGRIYEQYF
size: .; V: TRBV27; J: TRBJ2-2; D: TRBD2; length: 17; DNA: TGTGCCAGCAGTCCTACTAGCGGGAGGCGTTTCACCGGGGAGCTGTTTTTT; CDR3: CASSPTSGRRFTGELFF
size: .; V: TRBV7-2; J: TRBJ1-5; D: TRBD1; length: 14; DNA: TGTGCCAGCAGCTTTCAGACAGGGGATCAGCCCCAGCATTTT; CDR3: CASSFQTGDQPQHF
size: once; V: TRBV7-2; J: TRBJ1-1; D: TRBD1; length: 15; DNA: TGTGCCAGCAGCTTAAGTTTAACGGGACAGACTGAAGCTTTCTTT; CDR3: CASSLSLTGQTEAFF
size: .; V: TRBV7-9; J: TRBJ2-3; D: TRBD1; length: 14; DNA: TGTGCCAGCAGCTTACACAGGGGGGCAGATACGCAGTATTTT; CDR3: CASSLHRGADTQYF
size: .; V: TRBV12-5; J: TRBJ2-1; D: TRBD2; length: 15; DNA: TGTGCTAGTGGCCGCGGGACTAGCGGAGGCAATGAGCAGTTCTTC; CDR3: CASGRGTSGGNEQFF
size: .; V: TRBV19; J: TRBJ2-5; D: TRBD2; length: 15; DNA: TGTGCCAGTAGGGAGAGCGGGAGGGCCTGGGAGACCCAGTACTTC; CDR3: CASRESGRAWETQYF
size: .; V: TRBV11-1; J: TRBJ2-7; D: .; length: 13; DNA: TGTGCCAGCACCGTAGGGGGGGCGTACGAGCAGTACTTC; CDR3: CASTVGGAYEQYF
size: once; V: TRBV5-6; J: TRBJ2-7; D: .; length: 13; DNA: TGTGCCAGCAGCATCGGACACCCCGACGAGCAGTACTTC; CDR3: CASSIGHPDEQYF
size: .; V: TRBV29-1; J: TRBJ1-1; D: TRBD1; length: 14; DNA: TGCAGCGTTGGACGTGGGACAGGGGGGACTGAAGCTTTCTTT; CDR3: CSVGRGTGGTEAFF
size: .; V: TRBV6-5; J: TRBJ2-5; D: .; length: 13; DNA: TGTGCCAGCAGTTACTCGGCCCTTTCGACCCAGTACTTC; CDR3: CASSYSALSTQYF
size: .; V: TRBV6-6; J: TRBJ2-5; D: .; length: 11; DNA: TGTGCCAGCAGGAAGCAAGAGACCCAGTACTTC; CDR3: CASRKQETQYF
size: .; V: TRBV27; J: TRBJ2-1; D: TRBD2; length: 14; DNA: TGTGCCAGCCAACTAGCGGGAGGAGTATATGAGCAGTTCTTC; CDR3: CASQLAGGVYEQFF
size: .; V: TRBV4-3; J: TRBJ1-1; D: .; length: 16; DNA: TGCGCCAGCAGCTTGGGGGACAACTTCCTGAACACTGAAGCTTTCTTT; CDR3: CASSLGDNFLNTEAFF
size: .; V: TRBV28; J: TRBJ2-7; D: TRBD2; length: 16; DNA: TGTGCCAGCAGTCCTCGAACTAGCGGGACATACTACGAGCAGTACTTC; CDR3: CASSPRTSGTYYEQYF
size: .; V: TRBV27; J: TRBJ2-5; D: .; length: 14; DNA: TGTGCCAGCAGTTATCGACAGACACAAGAGACCCAGTACTTC; CDR3: CASSYRQTQETQYF
size: .; V: TRBV6-5; J: TRBJ1-4; D: .; length: 15; DNA: TGTGCCAGCAGTCCACCTGGGCCCGGGGGTGAAAAACTGTTTTTT; CDR3: CASSPPGPGGEKLFF
size: .; V: TRBV7-6; J: TRBJ1-3; D: .; length: 14; DNA: TGTGCCAGCAGCTCTCCAGAAACTGGAAACACCATATATTTT; CDR3: CASSSPETGNTIYF
size: .; V: TRBV30; J: TRBJ1-4; D: .; length: 15; DNA: TGTGCCTGGAGTGCCTACGTGCCTAGGGGTGAAAAACTGTTTTTT; CDR3: CAWSAYVPRGEKLFF
size: .; V: TRBV2; J: TRBJ2-6; D: .; length: 14; DNA: TGTGCCAGCAGTCGGGCCTCTGGGGCCAACGTCCTGACTTTC; CDR3: CASSRASGANVLTF
size: .; V: TRBV11-1; J: TRBJ1-2; D: .; length: 13; DNA: TGTGCCAGCAGCCCCCCAGACTTTTATGGCTACACCTTC; CDR3: CASSPPDFYGYTF
size: .; V: TRBV7-3; J: TRBJ2-6; D: TRBD1; length: 17; DNA: TGTGCCAGCAGCTCGGACAGGGGGAGGGCTGGGGCCAACGTCCTGACTTTC; CDR3: CASSSDRGRAGANVLTF